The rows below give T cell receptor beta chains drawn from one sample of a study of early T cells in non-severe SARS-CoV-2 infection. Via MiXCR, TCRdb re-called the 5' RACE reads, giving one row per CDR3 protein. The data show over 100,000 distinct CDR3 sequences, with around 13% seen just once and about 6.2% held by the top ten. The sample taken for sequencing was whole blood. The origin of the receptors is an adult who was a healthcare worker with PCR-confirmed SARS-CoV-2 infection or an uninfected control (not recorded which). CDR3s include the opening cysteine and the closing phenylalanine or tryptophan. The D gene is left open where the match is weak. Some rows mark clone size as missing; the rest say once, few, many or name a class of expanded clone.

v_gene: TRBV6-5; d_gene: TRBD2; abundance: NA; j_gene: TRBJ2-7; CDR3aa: CASRPGLASYEQYF; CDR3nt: TGTGCCAGCAGGCCGGGACTAGCATCATACGAGCAGTACTTC
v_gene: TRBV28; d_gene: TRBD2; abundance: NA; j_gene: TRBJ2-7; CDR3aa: CASSPPGGSRGYKQYF; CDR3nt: TGTGCCAGCAGTCCCCCGGGGGGTAGTCGCGGCTACAAGCAGTACTTC
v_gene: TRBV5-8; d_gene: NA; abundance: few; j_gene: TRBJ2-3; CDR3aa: CASSLSTANGDTQYF; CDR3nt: TGTGCCAGCAGCTTGTCCACCGCGAACGGAGATACGCAGTATTTT
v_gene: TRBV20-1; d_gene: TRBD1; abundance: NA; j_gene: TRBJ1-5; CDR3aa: CSALDRGGQPQHF; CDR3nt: TGCAGTGCCCTGGACAGGGGGGGGCAGCCCCAGCATTTT
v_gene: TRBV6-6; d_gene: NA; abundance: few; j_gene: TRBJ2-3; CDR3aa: CASASAGDTQYF; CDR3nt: TGTGCCAGCGCGTCGGCGGGCGATACGCAGTATTTT
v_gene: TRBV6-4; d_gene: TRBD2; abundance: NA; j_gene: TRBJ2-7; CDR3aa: CASSGRAGDYYEQYF; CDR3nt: TGTGCCAGCAGTGGGAGGGCGGGAGATTACTACGAGCAGTACTTC
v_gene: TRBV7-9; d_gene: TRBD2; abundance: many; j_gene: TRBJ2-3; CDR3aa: CASSPLRAGVGTDTQYF; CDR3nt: TGTGCCAGCAGCCCCCTTCGGGCGGGAGTGGGCACAGATACGCAGTATTTT
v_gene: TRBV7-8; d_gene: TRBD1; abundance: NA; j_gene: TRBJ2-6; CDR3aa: CASSAGTGSSGANVLTF; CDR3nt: TGTGCCAGCAGCGCCGGGACAGGGAGCTCTGGGGCCAACGTCCTGACTTTC
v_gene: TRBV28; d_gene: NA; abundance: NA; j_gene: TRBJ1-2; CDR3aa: CASSFAGKDGYTF; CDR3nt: TGTGCCAGCAGTTTCGCAGGGAAGGATGGCTACACCTTC
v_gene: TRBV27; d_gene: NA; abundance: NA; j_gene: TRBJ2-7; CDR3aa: CASGWDPYEQYF; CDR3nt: TGTGCCAGCGGCTGGGACCCCTACGAGCAGTACTTC
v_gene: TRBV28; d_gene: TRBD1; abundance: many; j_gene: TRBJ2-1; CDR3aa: CASSPTGANEQFF; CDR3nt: TGTGCCAGCAGTCCGACAGGGGCCAATGAGCAGTTCTTC
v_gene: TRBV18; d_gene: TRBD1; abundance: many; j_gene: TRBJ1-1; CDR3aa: CASSPMTGADTEAFF; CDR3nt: TGTGCCAGCTCACCCATGACAGGGGCTGACACTGAAGCTTTCTTT
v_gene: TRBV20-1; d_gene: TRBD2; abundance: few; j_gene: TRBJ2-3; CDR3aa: CSAQSGTSGRALITDTQYF; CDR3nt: TGCAGTGCTCAATCCGGGACTAGCGGGAGAGCACTAATCACAGATACGCAGTATTTT
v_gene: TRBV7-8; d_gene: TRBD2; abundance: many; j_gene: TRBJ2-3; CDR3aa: CASSPLAETDTQYF; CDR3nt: TGTGCCAGCAGCCCTCTAGCGGAAACAGATACGCAGTATTTT
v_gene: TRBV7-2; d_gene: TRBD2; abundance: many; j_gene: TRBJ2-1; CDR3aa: CASSSGLAPTLDEQFF; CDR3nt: TGTGCCAGCAGCTCGGGACTAGCACCAACTCTCGATGAGCAGTTCTTC
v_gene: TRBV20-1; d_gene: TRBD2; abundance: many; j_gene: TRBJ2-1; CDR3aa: CSVQREAVDEQFF; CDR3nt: TGCAGTGTTCAGCGGGAGGCGGTCGATGAGCAGTTCTTC
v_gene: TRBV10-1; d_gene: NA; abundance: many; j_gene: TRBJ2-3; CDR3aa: CASSDIGSNTQYF; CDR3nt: TGCGCCAGCAGTGACATAGGGTCAAATACGCAGTATTTT
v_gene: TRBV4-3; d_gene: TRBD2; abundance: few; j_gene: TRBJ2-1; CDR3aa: CASSHFLDIRGRDEQFF; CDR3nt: TGCGCCAGCAGCCATTTCCTTGACATCCGAGGGAGGGATGAGCAGTTCTTC
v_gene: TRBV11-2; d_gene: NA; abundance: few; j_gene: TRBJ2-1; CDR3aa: CASSWGPEGSNEQFF; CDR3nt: TGTGCCAGCAGCTGGGGACCAGAGGGTTCCAATGAGCAGTTCTTC
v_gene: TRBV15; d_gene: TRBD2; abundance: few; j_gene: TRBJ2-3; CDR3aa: CATGAMREGDTQYF; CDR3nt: TGTGCCACCGGGGCAATGAGGGAGGGGGATACGCAGTATTTT